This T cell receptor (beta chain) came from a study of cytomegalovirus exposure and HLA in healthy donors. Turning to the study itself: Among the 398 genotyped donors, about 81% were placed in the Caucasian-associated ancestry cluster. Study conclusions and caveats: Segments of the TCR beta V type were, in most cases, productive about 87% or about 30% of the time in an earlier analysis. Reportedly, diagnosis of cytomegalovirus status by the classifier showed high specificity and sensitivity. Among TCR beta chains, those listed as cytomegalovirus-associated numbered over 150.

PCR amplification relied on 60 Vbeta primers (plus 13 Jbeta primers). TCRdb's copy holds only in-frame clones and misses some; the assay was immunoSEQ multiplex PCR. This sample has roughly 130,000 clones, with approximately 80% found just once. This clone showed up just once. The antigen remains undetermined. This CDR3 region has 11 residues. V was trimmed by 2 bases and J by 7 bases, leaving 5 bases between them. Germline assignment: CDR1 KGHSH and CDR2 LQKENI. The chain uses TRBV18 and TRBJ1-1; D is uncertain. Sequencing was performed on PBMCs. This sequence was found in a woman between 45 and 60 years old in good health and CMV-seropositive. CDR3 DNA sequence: TGTGCCAGCTCACCAGGCAGTGAAGCTTTCTTT. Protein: CASSPGSEAFF.